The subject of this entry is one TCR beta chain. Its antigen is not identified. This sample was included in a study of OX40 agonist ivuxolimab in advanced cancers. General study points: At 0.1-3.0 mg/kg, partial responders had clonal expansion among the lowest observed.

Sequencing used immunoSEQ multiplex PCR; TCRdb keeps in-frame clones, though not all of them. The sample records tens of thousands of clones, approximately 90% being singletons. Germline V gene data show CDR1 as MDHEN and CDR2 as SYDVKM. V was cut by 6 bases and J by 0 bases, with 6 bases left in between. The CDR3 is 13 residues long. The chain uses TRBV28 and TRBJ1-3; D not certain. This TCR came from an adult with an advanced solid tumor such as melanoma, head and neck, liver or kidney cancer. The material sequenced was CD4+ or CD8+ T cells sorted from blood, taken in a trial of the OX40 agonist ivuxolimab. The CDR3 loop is CASRLLSGNTIYF. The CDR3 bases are TGTGCCAGCAGGTTACTCTCTGGAAACACCATATATTTT. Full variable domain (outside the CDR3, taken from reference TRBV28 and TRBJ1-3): DVKVTQSSRYLVKRTGEKVFLECVQDMDHENMFWYRQDPGLGLRLIYFSYDVKMKEKGDIPEGYSVSREKKERFSLILESASTNQTSMYLCASRLLSGNTIYFGEGSWLTVV.